Below, 6 T cell receptor beta chains from the same sample are listed, as sequenced in a study of blood T cell repertoires in COVID-19. Clones were sequenced by immunoSEQ multiplex PCR, and TCRdb holds only the in-frame ones, with some missing. The sample shows about 180,000 clones, approximately 80% of them seen only once. Sequenced material: PBMCs or T cells enriched from blood (not recorded which). These receptors were obtained from a man between 60 and 70 years old who had been exposed to COVID-19.

The rearrangement joins TRBV19 to TRBJ2-3; 14 positions match TRBD2. CDR1 LNHDA and CDR2 SQIVND come from the germline V gene (reference sequence). J gave up 6 bases and V 4 bases, and 15 bases lay outside the gene matches. The CDR3 length is 19 residues. The CDR3 nucleotides are TGTGCCAGTAGTACCGGGACTAGCGGGAGAGGGAGCACATTGGATACGCAGTATTTT. It is translated as CASSTGTSGRGSTLDTQYF.

The rearrangement links TRBV4-1 to TRBJ1-3, with a possible D match to TRBD1 (6 bases). Trimming pared 3 bases from V and 1 base from J, leaving 13 bases between. CDR1 is MGHRA, CDR2 YSYEKL, per germline. This CDR3 is built from 16 residues. CDR3 bases: TGCGCCAGCAGCCAGCTACAGGGTTTATCTGGAAACACCATATATTTT. Its translation: CASSQLQGLSGNTIYF.

The chain carries TRBV7-2 and TRBJ2-5; TRBD2 agrees at 11 bases. Per the germline V gene, CDR1 is SGHTA and CDR2 is FQGNSA. There are 17 residues in the CDR3. V dropped 1 base and J dropped 2; count of bases not matched to a gene: 6. The CDR3 protein is CASSLVSTSGVQETQYF. The CDR3 DNA is TGTGCCAGCAGCTTAGTATCGACTAGCGGGGTACAAGAGACCCAGTACTTC.

V gene TRBV24-1 combines with J gene TRBJ1-1; no definite D call. Trimming pared 0 bases from V and 9 bases from J, leaving 10 bases between. From germline, CDR1 is KGHDR and CDR2 SFDVKD. This CDR3 contains 13 residues. CDR3 region: CATSDLRGVKAFF. The CDR3 DNA sequence: TGTGCCACCAGTGATTTGCGGGGAGTTAAAGCTTTCTTT.

The sample holds one count of this clone. The gene calls are TRBV9 and TRBJ2-2, with 7 bases identical to TRBD2. Losses at the gene ends were 0 bases for V and 3 bases for J; bases not matched to a gene: 5. Germline CDR1 reads SGDLS; CDR2 reads YYNGEE. The CDR3 sequence is 16 residues long. The DNA for the CDR3 is TGTGCCAGCAGCGTAGGTCCGGGAGGAGACACCGGGGAGCTGTTTTTT. Its protein is CASSVGPGGDTGELFF.

This sequence joins TRBV6-6 and TRBJ2-7, with a tentative D call TRBD2 (5 bases). The V gene's germline CDR1 is MNHNY and CDR2 SVGAGI (reference sequence). Trimming took off 5 bases at V and 3 bases at J, with 14 bases between the two ends. This CDR3 has 14 amino acids. The CDR3 region is CASSRLSGVYEQYF. In nucleotides, the CDR3 is TGTGCCAGCAGTCGCCTCAGCGGAGTCTACGAGCAGTACTTC.